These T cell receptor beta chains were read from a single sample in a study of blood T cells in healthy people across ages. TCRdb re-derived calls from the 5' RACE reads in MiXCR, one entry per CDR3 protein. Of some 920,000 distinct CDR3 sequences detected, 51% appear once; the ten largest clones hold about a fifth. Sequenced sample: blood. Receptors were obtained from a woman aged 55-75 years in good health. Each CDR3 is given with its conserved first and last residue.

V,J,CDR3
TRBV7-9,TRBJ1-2,CASSSTRGGVDGYTF
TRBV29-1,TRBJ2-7,CSVRDSGSYEQYF
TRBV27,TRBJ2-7,CASRLSGHSGRGRSYEQYF
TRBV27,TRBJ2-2,CASTVSRGKGGELFF
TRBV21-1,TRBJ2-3,CASKRQGVTTDTQYF
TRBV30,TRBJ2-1,CAWSAFLGEQFF
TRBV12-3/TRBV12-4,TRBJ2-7,CASSLSARTRAYGQYF
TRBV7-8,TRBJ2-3,CASSFGGQLTDTQYF
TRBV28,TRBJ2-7,CASSLVLGSSYEQYF
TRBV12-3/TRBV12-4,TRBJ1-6,CASSLLQYNSPLHF
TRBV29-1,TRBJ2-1,CSVSLAGGYNEQFF
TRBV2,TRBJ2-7,CASSIAGQGSYEQYF
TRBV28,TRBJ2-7,CASSLWGVSYEQYF
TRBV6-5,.,CASSYLPGRPETQYF
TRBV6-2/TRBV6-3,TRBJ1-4,CASSYSGNTNEKLFF
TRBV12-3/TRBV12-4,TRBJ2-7,CASSLVQGSHEQYF
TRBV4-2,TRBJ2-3,CASSKAWAVTDTQYF
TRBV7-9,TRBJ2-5,CASSLRLAEETQYF
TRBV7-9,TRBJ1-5,CASSPPGGQGRNQPQHF
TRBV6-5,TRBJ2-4,CASRPGTSGSKNIQYF
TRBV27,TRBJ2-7,CASGSIPIGDEQYF
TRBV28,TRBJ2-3,CASSLARKGSQYF
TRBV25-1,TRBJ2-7,CASSDTTSGRSYEQYF
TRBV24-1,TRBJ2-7,CATSDKRTGERDEQYF
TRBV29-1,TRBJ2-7,CSVDRQGAYEQYF
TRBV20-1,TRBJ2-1,CSARVTGLAANEQFF
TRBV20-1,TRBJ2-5,CSARGRRWGTPETQYF
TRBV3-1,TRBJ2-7,CASRSSDRAYEQYF